This TCR beta chain came from a study of spatial heterogeneity in lung cancer. Looking at the study overall: The study consistently detected more beta-chain than alpha-chain sequences.

Using its own MiXCR run on the 5' RACE reads, TCRdb lists one record per CDR3 protein. The sample lists just over 1,400 distinct CDR3 sequences, over 10% occurring once. The time point: sample taken at primary tumor resection. Study outcomes and limitations: Tumors with more nonsynonymous mutations had more expanded intratumoral alpha and beta TCRs.

The trim removed 4 bases at V and 0 bases at J, leaving 4 bases unmatched. Germline V gene lookup returns CDR1 LGHDT and CDR2 YNNKEL (reference sequence). This CDR3 region has 15 residues. This clonotype was detected only a few times. Its antigen is unidentified. The sequence came from a female donor with early-stage non-small cell lung cancer. The sample was lung tumor tissue, taken at surgery. The chain uses TRBV3-1 and TRBJ2-3; TRBD1 agrees at 7 bases. The DNA of the CDR3 is TGTGCCAGCAGCCGGTACAGGGGAAGCACAGATACGCAGTATTTT. Its translation is CASSRYRGSTDTQYF.